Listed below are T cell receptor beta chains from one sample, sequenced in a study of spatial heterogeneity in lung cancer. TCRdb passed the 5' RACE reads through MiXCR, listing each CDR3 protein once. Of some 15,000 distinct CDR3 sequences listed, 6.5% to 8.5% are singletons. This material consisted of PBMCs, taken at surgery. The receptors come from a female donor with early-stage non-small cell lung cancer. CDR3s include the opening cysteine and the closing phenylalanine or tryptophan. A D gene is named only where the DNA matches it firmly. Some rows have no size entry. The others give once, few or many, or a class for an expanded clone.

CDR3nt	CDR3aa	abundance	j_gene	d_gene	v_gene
TGTGCCAGCAGCTTAGCGCTCGGCAGATACAATGAGCAGTTCTTC	CASSLALGRYNEQFF	many	TRBJ2-1	.	TRBV11-1
TGTGCCAGCAGTGACCGGGGGGCAATATCAGATACGCAGTATTTT	CASSDRGAISDTQYF	.	TRBJ2-3	.	TRBV6-4
TGCAGCGTTGCGAAAGGGACCAGCTACAATGAGCAGTTCTTC	CSVAKGTSYNEQFF	few	TRBJ2-1	.	TRBV29-1
TGTGCCAGCAGTTACTTGGACGCACGCGGGTACGAGCAGTACTTC	CASSYLDARGYEQYF	many	TRBJ2-7	.	TRBV6-5
TGCGCCAGCAGTCAATGCCGCACGAGCACAGATACGCAGTATTTT	CASSQCRTSTDTQYF	many	TRBJ2-3	.	TRBV23-1
TGCAGTGTGATGACTAGGAGCTCCTACGAGCAGTACTTC	CSVMTRSSYEQYF	many	TRBJ2-7	.	TRBV20-1
TGTGCCAGTAGTATAGATGGGCATCGCTCCTACAATGAGCAGTTCTTC	CASSIDGHRSYNEQFF	many	TRBJ2-1	.	TRBV19
TGTGCCAGCAGCTTACTAGCGGGTAGCACAGATACGCAGTATTTT	CASSLLAGSTDTQYF	many	TRBJ2-3	TRBD2	TRBV7-2
TGTGCCAGCAGCCTTGGGACAGCCCCAGAGACCCAGTACTTC	CASSLGTAPETQYF	many	TRBJ2-5	TRBD1	TRBV7-6
TGTGCCAGCCCGGGTGAGCAGTTCTTC	CASPGEQFF	many	TRBJ2-1	.	TRBV28
TGTGCCAGCAGCGGGACAGGCCGGGAGACCCAGTACTTC	CASSGTGRETQYF	many	TRBJ2-5	TRBD1	TRBV28
TGCAGCGTGGGGACAGGGGAGGCTGGCTACACCTTC	CSVGTGEAGYTF	medium-sized	TRBJ1-2	TRBD1	TRBV29-1
TGTGCCAGCAGCTTAGTAGCCAGGAACACTGAAGCTTTCTTT	CASSLVARNTEAFF	many	TRBJ1-1	.	TRBV7-3
TGTGCCAGCAGCCCAGTTGTGGGGGTGAGCTCCTACGAGCAGTACTTC	CASSPVVGVSSYEQYF	many	TRBJ2-7	.	TRBV7-6
TGTGCCAGCAGTTTAGAACAGCTGAACACTGAAGCTTTCTTT	CASSLEQLNTEAFF	large	TRBJ1-1	.	TRBV28
TGTGCCAGCAGTGGGGACAGGGCCTACAATGAGCAGTTCTTC	CASSGDRAYNEQFF	many	TRBJ2-1	TRBD1	TRBV25-1
TGTGCCGCCGTTCGATTTAATGAGCAGTTCTTC	CAAVRFNEQFF	.	TRBJ2-1	.	TRBV30
TGTGCCACCGGGACAGGGAGGTACGAGCAGTACTTC	CATGTGRYEQYF	.	TRBJ2-7	TRBD1	TRBV27
TGTGCCAGCAGCTTACAGGGCTCCTACGAGCAGTACTTC	CASSLQGSYEQYF	few	TRBJ2-7	.	TRBV13
TGCAGCGTTGAACGGTACCCTAGCACAGATACGCAGTATTTT	CSVERYPSTDTQYF	many	TRBJ2-3	.	TRBV29-1
TGCAGTGCTAGTGAGGGAGCCAAAAACATTCAGTACTTC	CSASEGAKNIQYF	few	TRBJ2-4	.	TRBV20-1
TGTGCCAGCAGTTCCACGACAATCTATACGCAGTATTTT	CASSSTTIYTQYF	many	TRBJ2-3	.	TRBV6-2/TRBV6-3
TGTGCCAGCAGCTTGTTGTTATTCCTCGCGGTCGGCGCCTCCTATAATTCACCCCTCCACTTT	CASSLLLFLAVGASYNSPLHF	many	TRBJ1-6	.	TRBV5-4
TGTGCCAGCTCGTCTTCGGGACAGAACACTGAAGCTTTCTTT	CASSSSGQNTEAFF	many	TRBJ1-1	.	TRBV18
TGTGCCAGCAGCTTGGGACTAGCGGGAGCTGCAGATACGCAGTATTTT	CASSLGLAGAADTQYF	many	TRBJ2-3	TRBD2	TRBV7-9
TGCAGTGCTAAGCCAGGGCCTAACTATGGCTACACCTTC	CSAKPGPNYGYTF	many	TRBJ1-2	.	TRBV20-1
TGTGCCAGTGGACGACTGGGGATTTGGAACGAGCAGTACTTC	CASGRLGIWNEQYF	many	TRBJ2-7	.	TRBV6-1
TGCGCCAGCAGCTTCAGGGACTCGGCTTATCTAAATGAGCAGTTCTTC	CASSFRDSAYLNEQFF	many	TRBJ2-1	.	TRBV5-1
TGCAGTGCCCGGACAGGGTCTGAACCGGCTGAAGCTTTCTTT	CSARTGSEPAEAFF	medium-sized	TRBJ1-1	TRBD1	TRBV20-1
TGTGCCAGCAGTTCCCCGGGTCCAAAGACCCAGTACTTC	CASSSPGPKTQYF	many	TRBJ2-5	.	TRBV6-5
TGCAGCGTTGCAGGGGGGACAGATACGCAGTATTTT	CSVAGGTDTQYF	.	TRBJ2-3	.	TRBV29-1
TGTGCCAGCAGCTTAAATACCGGGGACGAGCAGTACTTC	CASSLNTGDEQYF	few	TRBJ2-7	.	TRBV11-2
TGTGCCAGCAGTTTCGGGGTACCCCAAGAGACCCAGTACTTC	CASSFGVPQETQYF	many	TRBJ2-5	.	TRBV28
TGTGCCAGCAGCGGGGCCGGGACAGTAAATTCACCCCTCCACTTT	CASSGAGTVNSPLHF	many	TRBJ1-6	TRBD1	TRBV5-6
TGTGCCAGTAGTCCCAGACAGACGCAAGAGACCCAGTACTTC	CASSPRQTQETQYF	many	TRBJ2-5	.	TRBV19
TGCGCCAGCAGCTTGGAAGGCTACGAGCAGTACTTC	CASSLEGYEQYF	many	TRBJ2-7	.	TRBV5-1
TGTGCCATACGCCAGAGGGATATGGACACTGAAGCTTTCTTT	CAIRQRDMDTEAFF	many	TRBJ1-1	.	TRBV28
TGCGCCAGCAGCTTCCGACTAGCGGGGGGGGAGACCCAGTACTTC	CASSFRLAGGETQYF	many	TRBJ2-5	TRBD2	TRBV4-3
TGCAGTGCTCAGGGAGATAACTATGGCTACACCTTC	CSAQGDNYGYTF	.	TRBJ1-2	.	TRBV20-1
TGTGCCAGCAGTTATCTGGGGAATGGCTACACCTTC	CASSYLGNGYTF	.	TRBJ1-2	.	TRBV6-2/TRBV6-3
TGTGCCAGCAGCCAAGATTTTCGCGCAGGGGCTTTCGACACTAATGAAGCTTTCTTT	CASSQDFRAGAFDTNEAFF	many	TRBJ1-1	.	TRBV4-2
TGTGCCAGCAGTCCATATAGCGGGAGCTCCTACAATGAGCAGTTCTTC	CASSPYSGSSYNEQFF	.	TRBJ2-1	TRBD2	TRBV12-3/TRBV12-4
TGTGCCAGCAGCTTTGCTAGCGGGAGGGCCATAAACATTCAGTACTTC	CASSFASGRAINIQYF	many	TRBJ2-4	TRBD2	TRBV11-2
TGTGCCAGCAGCGATAGGACGGACAGGGTGGGAGAGCAGTACTTC	CASSDRTDRVGEQYF	many	TRBJ2-7	TRBD1	TRBV11-1
TGTGCCAGCTCACCAGCGGGAGGACGGAATTCACCCCTCCACTTT	CASSPAGGRNSPLHF	medium-sized	TRBJ1-6	.	TRBV18
TGTGCCAGCAGCCTCGGTAGCGGGGGGCGTCGCACAGATACGCAGTATTTT	CASSLGSGGRRTDTQYF	many	TRBJ2-3	TRBD2	TRBV7-2
TGTGCCAGCAGCCACAGCGGGACGACGTCCTACAATGAGCAGTTCTTC	CASSHSGTTSYNEQFF	many	TRBJ2-1	TRBD2	TRBV4-2
TGCGCCAGCAGCCAAGATCCGGGGGTTGAGCAGTTCTTC	CASSQDPGVEQFF	medium-sized	TRBJ2-1	.	TRBV4-3
TGTGCCAGCAGCGTAGACGAGGTTCGGAGCACTGAAGCTTTCTTT	CASSVDEVRSTEAFF	many	TRBJ1-1	.	TRBV9
TGCGCCAGCAGCTCGGGAAGCGGGGGGGCGTACAATGAGCAGTTCTTC	CASSSGSGGAYNEQFF	few	TRBJ2-1	TRBD2	TRBV5-1
TGCGCCAGCAGCCCGACAGGGACTAGTCACAATGAGCAGTTCTTC	CASSPTGTSHNEQFF	.	TRBJ2-1	.	TRBV5-1
TGCGCCAGCAGCTACTCCGGGACTAGGGGCATGAGGAATGAGCAGTTCTTC	CASSYSGTRGMRNEQFF	many	TRBJ2-1	TRBD2	TRBV4-1
TGTGCCAGCAGCTTAACGGTACAGACAGAAGCTTTCTTT	CASSLTVQTEAFF	.	TRBJ1-1	.	TRBV7-3
TGCGCCAGCAGCCAAGACAGGCTAGCGGGAAAACTTTACGAGCAGTACTTC	CASSQDRLAGKLYEQYF	many	TRBJ2-7	TRBD2	TRBV4-1
TGTGCCAGTAGTAGCAACGGACCGAGGGAGCAGTTCTTC	CASSSNGPREQFF	.	TRBJ2-1	.	TRBV19